This T cell receptor beta chain is drawn from a study of blood T cell repertoires in COVID-19. For the study at large: From T cells, B-cell-depleted T cells, or PBMCs came the material, which was cDNA or gDNA.

The length of the CDR3 is 13 residues. Germline loops: CDR1 GTSNPN, CDR2 SVGIG (reference sequence). V lost 1 base and J 2 bases, leaving 8 bases between the germline ends. Data came from immunoSEQ multiplex PCR; TCRdb stores just in-frame clones and leaves some out. The profile shows about 360,000 clones, around 84% of them singletons. Material: peripheral blood. The rearrangement joins TRBV30 to TRBJ2-5; D gene uncertain. The source of this sequence is a human donor with acute or convalescent COVID-19. The donor label of this sample is uncertain. The chain's CDR3 is CAWSAWQQETQYF. Here the CDR3 DNA reads TGTGCCTGGAGTGCGTGGCAGCAAGAGACCCAGTACTTC.